This TCR beta chain was recorded in a study of T cell repertoires in cytomegalovirus infection. TCRdb ran MiXCR on the reads and lists one entry per CDR3 protein. The repertoire holds fewer than 850,000 distinct CDR3 sequences, with approximately 32% as singletons. The CDR3 length is 19 residues. CDR1 is MNHEY, CDR2 SVGAGI, per germline. Trimming took 0 bases from V and 7 from J, leaving 25 bases between them. Regarding this clonotype: What it recognizes is unknown.

The gene calls are TRBV6-5 and TRBJ2-1, with D possibly being TRBD1 or TRBD2 (6 bases each). This TCR was sampled from a human donor in good health (CMV status not recorded). Some clones in this sample may be carry-over from other donors' samples. The material was cultured CD8+ T cells from PBMCs, obtained from culture after CMV antigen stimulation. The CDR3 DNA is TGTGCCAGCAGTTACTCGAAAATAGTGGGGGGCCAATTGTTGAATGAGCAGTTCTTC. Translation gives CASSYSKIVGGQLLNEQFF.